One sample yielded the 19 T cell receptor beta chains listed below, sequenced in a study of spatial heterogeneity in lung cancer. TCRdb reprocessed the 5' RACE reads with MiXCR, giving one entry per CDR3 protein. The sample includes around 110,000 distinct CDR3 sequences, 10% to 15% seen only once; the top ten take approximately 15%. Time point specified: blood at routine non-recurrence follow-up after resection. In each case, whole RNA from tumor, nontumor lung or frozen PBMC was sequenced unsorted. This specimen consisted of PBMCs, obtained at follow-up. These receptors came from a male donor with early-stage non-small cell lung cancer.

The V call is TRBV9, the J call TRBJ1-1; 11 nucleotides match TRBD1. CDR1 and CDR2 from the germline V gene are SGDLS and YYNGEE. J lost 1 base, V lost 3 bases, and 5 bases had no gene match. The CDR3 runs 16 residues. The CDR3 DNA reads as TGTGCCAGCAGCGCCGGGACAGGGGGAAAGAACACTGAAGCTTTCTTT. This gives the protein CASSAGTGGKNTEAFF.

The gene calls are TRBV5-1 and TRBJ2-5; D not resolved. V lost 5 bases to trimming and J lost 3 bases, with 8 bases between them. Germline loops: CDR1 SGHRS, CDR2 YFSETQ. This CDR3 comprises 12 residues. The chain's CDR3 is CASRVPKETQYF. The CDR3 bases are TGCGCCAGCAGGGTCCCAAAAGAGACCCAGTACTTC.

This clonotype was picked up a small number of times. The gene calls are TRBV28 and TRBJ2-1; possibly TRBD2 for D (6 bases). Germline CDR1 is MDHEN and CDR2 is SYDVKM. Trimming took 4 bases from V and 15 from J, leaving 13 bases between them. The CDR3 has 11 amino acids. As DNA, the CDR3 is TGTGCCAGCAGTTCCCTGGGGGGACGGTTCTTC. It codes for CASSSLGGRFF.

The V gene is TRBV6-1, the J gene TRBJ1-2; TRBD1 is a possible D gene (6 bases). Germline CDR1 MNHNS, CDR2 SASEGT. This CDR3 has 15 residues. With 5 bases removed from V and 4 bases from J, the gap between germline ends came to 17 bases. In DNA form, the CDR3 reads TGTGCCAGCAGTCCCCCGCCGGGGGCAATCTATGGCTACACCTTC. Encoded protein: CASSPPPGAIYGYTF.

This clonotype occurred a few times. The CDR3 DNA follows: TGTGCCAGCAGCTCCTTGACTAGCGGGGGACAAGAGACCCAGTACTTC. Its protein product is CASSSLTSGGQETQYF. The rearrangement uses TRBV7-8 and TRBJ2-5; 12 positions match TRBD2. Trimming took 4 bases from V and 2 from J; bases not matched to a gene: 5. CDR3 length: 16 amino acids. Germline CDR1 SGHVS, CDR2 FQNEAQ. Combining the CDR3 with reference TRBV7-8 and TRBJ2-5 gives the whole variable domain GAGVSQSPRYKVAKRGQDVALRCDPISGHVSLFWYQQALGQGPEFLTYFQNEAQLDKSGLPSDRFFAERPEGSVSTLKIQRTQQEDSAVYLCASSSLTSGGQETQYFGPGTRLLVL.

This clonotype showed up many times. This rearrangement joins TRBV10-3 to TRBJ1-2; D gene uncertain. V lost 7 bases, J lost 3 bases, and 15 bases lay in between. The CDR3 extends over 14 amino acids. Germline lookup yields CDR1 ENHRY and CDR2 SYGVKD. The CDR3 reads CAITPGKGHYGYTF. In DNA form, the CDR3 reads TGTGCCATCACCCCGGGGAAGGGTCACTATGGCTACACCTTC.

V gene TRBV6-6 combines with J gene TRBJ2-7, with 8 positions matching TRBD1. Per the germline V gene, CDR1 is MNHNY and CDR2 is SVGAGI (reference sequence). The CDR3 runs to 12 residues. Trimming removed 8 bases from V and 5 bases from J; junction bases left unmatched: 5. In DNA, the CDR3 is TGTGCCAGCTGGGACAGGTCCCACGAGCAGTACTTC. Translating gives CASWDRSHEQYF.

This chain links TRBV28 with TRBJ1-6; the D is unclear. Germline lookup yields CDR1 MDHEN and CDR2 SYDVKM. The CDR3 spans 15 residues. With 1 base removed from V and 6 bases from J, the gap between germline ends came to 10 bases. CDR3 sequence (DNA): TGTGCCAGCAGTTTATTGTTGGCAGCTAATTCACCCCTCCACTTT. It is translated as CASSLLLAANSPLHF.

This clonotype was counted only a few times. The chain couples TRBV12-5 to TRBJ1-5; D unresolved. The germline V gene has CDR1 LGHNT and CDR2 FRNRAP. This CDR3 spans 14 amino acids. Trimming took 4 bases from V and 9 from J, leaving 16 bases between them. CDR3 region: CASGSLTQGGPQHF. In DNA, the CDR3 is TGTGCTAGTGGTTCCCTGACACAAGGTGGGCCCCAGCATTTT.

In DNA form, the CDR3 reads TGTGCCAGCAGTTGGACAGGGGACTACGAGCAGTACTTC. Residues: CASSWTGDYEQYF. The chain recombines TRBV2 with TRBJ2-7; 9 positions match TRBD1. Germline trimming cut 5 bases from V and 3 bases from J; bases unmatched to any gene: 2. Germline V lookup: CDR1 SNHLY, CDR2 FYNNEI. CDR3 length: 13 amino acids.

Only a few counts were recorded for this clonotype. The rearrangement joins TRBV10-2 to TRBJ2-7; no definite D call. The germline V gene encodes CDR1 WSHSY and CDR2 SAAADI. Trimming pared 6 bases from V and 7 bases from J, leaving 19 bases between. The CDR3 length is 14 residues. Here the CDR3 reads CASSHVSGSEEQYF. In nucleotides, the CDR3 is TGCGCCAGCAGCCATGTGTCCGGGTCGGAGGAGCAGTACTTC.

This clonotype occurred many times. This sequence joins TRBV2 and TRBJ1-1; D possibly corresponds to TRBD1 (5 bases). Between the trimmed V and J ends, which lost 7 bases and 4 bases, there was a span of 19 bases. Germline-derived CDR1 and CDR2 are SNHLY and FYNNEI. This CDR3 comprises 15 residues. The CDR3 DNA is TGTGCCAGCACCCAAAGGGAGGGGTTTGTCACTGAAGCTTTCTTT. Protein: CASTQREGFVTEAFF.

The table lists this clonotype with a few counts. The chain is built from TRBV7-2 and TRBJ2-3; no clear D. There are 14 residues in the CDR3. Germline CDR1 reads SGHTA; CDR2 reads FQGNSA. V gave up 3 bases and J gave up 4 bases, with 11 bases separating them. The CDR3 sequence is CASSFQPPPDTQYF. The CDR3 region has the DNA TGTGCCAGCAGCTTCCAACCACCGCCAGATACGCAGTATTTT.

This clonotype came up many times. The rearrangement uses TRBV28 and TRBJ1-4; 10 bases agree with TRBD1. Germline lookup yields CDR1 MDHEN and CDR2 SYDVKM. There are 20 residues in the CDR3. With V trimmed by 5 bases and J by 6 bases, 21 bases remained unmatched. CDR3 bases: TGTGCCAGCAGTCCGCGGGGTCCGGGACAGGGGCTGGCGAGATATGAAAAACTGTTTTTT. This sequence encodes CASSPRGPGQGLARYEKLFF.

The table lists this clonotype with a few counts. The V and J genes are TRBV12-3 or TRBV12-4 and TRBJ2-2; tentative D call: TRBD1 (6 bases). Deletions cut 3 bases from V and 4 bases from J, with 9 bases between. The CDR3 contains 14 residues. The CDR3 DNA reads as TGTGCCAGCAGTTTCACAGGGTCCACCGGGGAGCTGTTTTTT. Its translation is CASSFTGSTGELFF.

This clonotype was picked up many times. The gene calls are TRBV29-1 and TRBJ2-7; tentatively, D is TRBD1 (6 bases). V was pared by 1 base and J by 4 bases, with 8 bases between. The CDR3 contains 12 residues. The germline CDR1 and CDR2 sequences are SQVTM and ANQGSEA. The CDR3 is CSVEGQAYEQYF. In DNA form, the CDR3 reads TGCAGCGTTGAAGGACAGGCTTACGAGCAGTACTTC.

In this sample, this clonotype turned up many times. The rearrangement uses TRBV28 and TRBJ2-2; 9 bases match TRBD1. The J segment lost 7 bases and the V segment lost 5 bases, leaving 17 bases of the junction unmatched. CDR1 is MDHEN and CDR2 is SYDVKM in the germline V gene. The CDR3 is 18 residues long. This CDR3 reads CASSPYKGLGQGNGELFF. CDR3 DNA: TGTGCCAGCAGTCCGTACAAAGGCCTGGGACAGGGCAACGGGGAGCTGTTTTTT.

This clonotype was counted ten times or more. J is TRBJ1-6 and V is TRBV20-1; D call uncertain. Germline CDR1 is DFQATT and CDR2 is SNEGSKA (reference sequence). CDR3 size: 16 residues. Trimming pared 6 bases from V and 0 bases from J, leaving 15 bases between. CDR3 nucleotides: TGCAGTGCCCCCCCTGAGGGCAGCTCCTATAATTCACCCCTCCACTTT. Translated, it gives CSAPPEGSSYNSPLHF.

This chain uses TRBV5-1 with TRBJ1-1; possible D gene TRBD1, 5 bases. CDR3 length equals 15 residues. Germline V gene data show CDR1 as SGHRS and CDR2 as YFSETQ. Trimming cost V 4 bases and J 1 base, with 14 bases left between them. The CDR3 coding sequence is TGCGCCAGCAGCGCTCCGGGACGGGGGAACACTGAAGCTTTCTTT. This codes for CASSAPGRGNTEAFF. Full variable domain (outside the CDR3, taken from reference TRBV5-1 and TRBJ1-1): KAGVTQTPRYLIKTRGQQVTLSCSPISGHRSVSWYQQTPGQGLQFLFEYFSETQRNKGNFPGRFSGRQFSNSRSEMNVSTLELGDSALYLCASSAPGRGNTEAFFGQGTRLTVV.